This T cell receptor beta chain was recovered during a study of T cells in narcolepsy. TCRdb's table, derived via immunoSEQ multiplex PCR, lists solely in-frame clones and lacks some. Among some 30,000 clones, around 86% were seen once, and the ten largest hold roughly 1.1%. V was clipped by 0 bases and J by 4 bases, with 13 bases between them. The CDR3 consists of 16 residues. The germline V gene encodes CDR1 SGHRS and CDR2 YFSETQ. This sequence was found in a human donor with narcolepsy. This chain joins TRBV5-1 and TRBJ2-2, with D possibly being TRBD1 (5 bases). The source material was CD45RA- memory CD4+ T cells from PBMCs. CDR3 bases: TGCGCCAGCAGCTTGGCGGTGGGGCTATCCACCGGGGAGCTGTTTTTT. Translating gives CASSLAVGLSTGELFF.